The following is a T cell receptor (beta chain) sequence with its context. Its antigen is not identified. The CDR3 sequence is 14 residues long. CDR1 is SGHAT and CDR2 is FQDESV in the germline V gene (reference sequence). V dropped 5 bases and J dropped 4; count of bases not matched to a gene: 4. Method: immunoSEQ multiplex PCR; TCRdb's copy keeps in-frame clones and lacks some. Of some 2 million clones listed, roughly 94% are singletons. This sample stems from a study of shared clonotypes between healthy human individuals. Study conclusions and caveats: When naive CD4 clonotypes were compared across four donors, approximately 5% were shared. Donors were few, which limited the genetic and exposure-history diversity represented.

Material for sequencing was naive CD4+ T cells sorted from blood. This sample's subset: CD45RA+ positively selected. V is TRBV11-1 and J is TRBJ1-4; TRBD1 matches 7 bases. This receptor was taken from a man aged 18 to 35 in good health. CDR3: CASSPDRSNEKLFF. In nucleotides, the CDR3 is TGTGCCAGCAGCCCGGACAGGAGTAATGAAAAACTGTTTTTT.